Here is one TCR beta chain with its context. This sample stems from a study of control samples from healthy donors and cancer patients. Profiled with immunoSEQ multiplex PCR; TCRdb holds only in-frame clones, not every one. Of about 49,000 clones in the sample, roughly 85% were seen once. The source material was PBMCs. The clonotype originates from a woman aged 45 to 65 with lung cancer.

The CDR3 DNA sequence: TGTGCCAGTAACCGGGGCGGGGAGCTGTTTTTT. This sequence encodes CASNRGGELFF. The genes are TRBV6-5 and TRBJ2-2, with D tentatively TRBD2 (5 bases). Germline V gene sequence: CDR1 MNHEY, CDR2 SVGAGI. Trimming removed 9 bases from V and 7 bases from J, with 9 bases in between. There are 11 residues in the CDR3.